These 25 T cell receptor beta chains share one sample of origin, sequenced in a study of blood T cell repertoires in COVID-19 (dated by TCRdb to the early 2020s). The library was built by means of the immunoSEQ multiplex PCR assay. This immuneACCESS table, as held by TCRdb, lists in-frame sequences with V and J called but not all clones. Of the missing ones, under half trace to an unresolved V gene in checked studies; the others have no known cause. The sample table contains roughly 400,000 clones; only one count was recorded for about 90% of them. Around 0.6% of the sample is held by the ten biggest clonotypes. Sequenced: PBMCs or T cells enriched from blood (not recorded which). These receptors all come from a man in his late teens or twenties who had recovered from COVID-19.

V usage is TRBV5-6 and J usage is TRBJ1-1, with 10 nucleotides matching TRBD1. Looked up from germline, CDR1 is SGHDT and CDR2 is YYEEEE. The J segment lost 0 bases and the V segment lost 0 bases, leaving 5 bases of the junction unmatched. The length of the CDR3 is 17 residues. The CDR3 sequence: CASSLETGGVMNTEAFF. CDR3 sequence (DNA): TGTGCCAGCAGCTTGGAGACAGGGGGCGTGATGAACACTGAAGCTTTCTTT.

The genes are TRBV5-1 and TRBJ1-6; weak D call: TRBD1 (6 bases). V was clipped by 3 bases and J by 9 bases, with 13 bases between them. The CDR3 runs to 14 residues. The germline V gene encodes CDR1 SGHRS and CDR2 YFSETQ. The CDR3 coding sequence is TGCGCCAGCAGCTCCAACAGGGTTGCTTCACCCCTCCACTTT. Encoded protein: CASSSNRVASPLHF.

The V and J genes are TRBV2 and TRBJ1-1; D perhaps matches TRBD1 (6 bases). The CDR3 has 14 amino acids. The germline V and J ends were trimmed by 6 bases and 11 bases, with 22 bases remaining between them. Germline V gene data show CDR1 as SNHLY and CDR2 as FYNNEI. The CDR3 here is CASRRTEDVGPAFF. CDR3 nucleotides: TGTGCCAGCAGAAGGACAGAAGATGTGGGACCTGCTTTCTTT.

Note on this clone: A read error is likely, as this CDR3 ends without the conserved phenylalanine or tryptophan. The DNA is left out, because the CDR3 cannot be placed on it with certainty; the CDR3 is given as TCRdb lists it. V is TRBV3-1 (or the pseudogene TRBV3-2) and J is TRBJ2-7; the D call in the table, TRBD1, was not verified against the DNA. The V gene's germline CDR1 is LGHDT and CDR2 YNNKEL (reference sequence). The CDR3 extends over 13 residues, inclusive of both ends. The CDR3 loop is CASSLGTTGQPVP.

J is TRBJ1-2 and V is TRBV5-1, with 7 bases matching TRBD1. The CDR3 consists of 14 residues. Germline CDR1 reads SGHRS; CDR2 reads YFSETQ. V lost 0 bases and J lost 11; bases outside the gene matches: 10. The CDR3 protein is CASSLVAEGARYTF. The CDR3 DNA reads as TGCGCCAGCAGCTTGGTAGCGGAGGGGGCCCGGTACACCTTC.

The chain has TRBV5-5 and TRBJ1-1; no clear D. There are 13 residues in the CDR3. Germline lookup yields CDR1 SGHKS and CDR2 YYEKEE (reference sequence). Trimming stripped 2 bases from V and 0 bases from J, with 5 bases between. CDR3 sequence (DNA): TGTGCCAGCAGCTTCTTGTTGAACACTGAAGCTTTCTTT. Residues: CASSFLLNTEAFF.

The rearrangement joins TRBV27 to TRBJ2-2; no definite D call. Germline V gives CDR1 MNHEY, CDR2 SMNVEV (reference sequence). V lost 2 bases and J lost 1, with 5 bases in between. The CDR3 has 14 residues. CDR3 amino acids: CASSLTGNTGELFF. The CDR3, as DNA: TGTGCCAGCAGTTTAACGGGGAACACCGGGGAGCTGTTTTTT.

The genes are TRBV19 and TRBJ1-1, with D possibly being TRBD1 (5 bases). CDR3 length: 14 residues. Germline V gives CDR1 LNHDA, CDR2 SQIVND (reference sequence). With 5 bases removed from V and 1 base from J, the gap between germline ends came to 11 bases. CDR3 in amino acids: CASSWGRRNTEAFF. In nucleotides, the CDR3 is TGTGCCAGTAGTTGGGGCAGGCGGAACACTGAAGCTTTCTTT.

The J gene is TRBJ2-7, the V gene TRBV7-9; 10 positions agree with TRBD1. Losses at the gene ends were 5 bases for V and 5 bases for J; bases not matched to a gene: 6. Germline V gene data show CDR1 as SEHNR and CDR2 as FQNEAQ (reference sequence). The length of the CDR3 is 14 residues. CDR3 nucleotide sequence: TGTGCCAGCAGCCACGGGACAGGGGTCCACGAGCAGTACTTC. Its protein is CASSHGTGVHEQYF.

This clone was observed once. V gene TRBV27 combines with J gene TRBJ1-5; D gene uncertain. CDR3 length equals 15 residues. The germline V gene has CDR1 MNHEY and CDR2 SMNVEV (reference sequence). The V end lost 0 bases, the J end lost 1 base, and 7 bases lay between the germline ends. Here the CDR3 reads CASSLSTGSNQPQHF. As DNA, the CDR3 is TGTGCCAGCAGTTTATCGACGGGGAGCAATCAGCCCCAGCATTTT.

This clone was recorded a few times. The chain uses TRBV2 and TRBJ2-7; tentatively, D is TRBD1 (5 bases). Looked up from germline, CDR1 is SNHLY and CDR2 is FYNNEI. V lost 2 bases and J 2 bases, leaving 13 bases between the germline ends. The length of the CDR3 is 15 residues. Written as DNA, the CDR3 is TGTGCCAGCAGTGAAAAGCTGGACAACACCTACGAGCAGTACTTC. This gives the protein CASSEKLDNTYEQYF.

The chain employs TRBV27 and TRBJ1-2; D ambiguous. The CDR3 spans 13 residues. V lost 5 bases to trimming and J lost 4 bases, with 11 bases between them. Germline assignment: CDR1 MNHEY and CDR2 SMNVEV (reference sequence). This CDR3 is CASSHQDFYGYTF. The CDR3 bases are TGTGCCAGCAGTCACCAGGACTTCTATGGCTACACCTTC.

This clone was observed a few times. For the CDR3, the DNA is TGTGCCAGCAGCGGCGGGAACTCTGGGGCCAACGTCCTGACTTTC. Its translation: CASSGGNSGANVLTF. The chain links TRBV9 to TRBJ2-6; the D gene is possibly TRBD2 (6 bases). The CDR3 runs 15 residues. Germline assignment: CDR1 SGDLS and CDR2 YYNGEE. The V gene lost 3 bases and the J gene lost 0 bases, with 7 bases spanning the gap.

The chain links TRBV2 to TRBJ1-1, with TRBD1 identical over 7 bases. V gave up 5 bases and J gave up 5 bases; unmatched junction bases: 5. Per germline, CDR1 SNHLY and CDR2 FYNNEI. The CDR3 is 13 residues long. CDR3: CASSTGAFTEAFF. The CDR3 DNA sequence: TGTGCCAGCAGTACAGGGGCGTTTACTGAAGCTTTCTTT.

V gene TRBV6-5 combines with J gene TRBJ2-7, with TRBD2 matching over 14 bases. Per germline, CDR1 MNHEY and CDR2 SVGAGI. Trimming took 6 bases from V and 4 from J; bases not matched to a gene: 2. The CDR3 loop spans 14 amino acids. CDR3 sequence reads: CASRRTSGRYEQYF. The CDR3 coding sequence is TGTGCCAGCAGGAGGACTAGCGGGAGGTACGAGCAGTACTTC.

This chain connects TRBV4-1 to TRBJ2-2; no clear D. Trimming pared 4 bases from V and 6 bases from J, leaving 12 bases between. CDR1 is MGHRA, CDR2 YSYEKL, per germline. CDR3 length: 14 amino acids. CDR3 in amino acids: CASSRPDRAGELFF. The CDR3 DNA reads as TGCGCCAGCAGCCGTCCTGACCGGGCCGGGGAGCTGTTTTTT.

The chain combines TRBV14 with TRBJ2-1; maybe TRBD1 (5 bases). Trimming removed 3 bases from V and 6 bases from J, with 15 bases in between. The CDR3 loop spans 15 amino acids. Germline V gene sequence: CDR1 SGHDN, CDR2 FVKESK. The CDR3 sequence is CASSHQGSLRNEQFF. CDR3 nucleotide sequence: TGTGCCAGCAGCCATCAGGGATCCCTGCGCAATGAGCAGTTCTTC.

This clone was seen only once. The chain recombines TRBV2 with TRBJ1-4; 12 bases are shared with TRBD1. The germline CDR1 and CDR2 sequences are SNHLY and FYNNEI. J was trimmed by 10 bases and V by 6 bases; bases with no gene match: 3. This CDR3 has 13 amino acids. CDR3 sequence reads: CASSPGQGAKLFF. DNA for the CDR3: TGTGCCAGCAGCCCGGGACAGGGGGCAAAACTGTTTTTT.

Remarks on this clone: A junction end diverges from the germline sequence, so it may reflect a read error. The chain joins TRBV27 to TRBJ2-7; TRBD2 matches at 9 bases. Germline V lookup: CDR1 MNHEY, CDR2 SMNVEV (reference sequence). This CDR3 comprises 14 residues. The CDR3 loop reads CASTQLASSGKLIF. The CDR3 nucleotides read TGTGCCAGCACCCAACTGGCCTCTAGCGGGAAGCTCATCTTC.

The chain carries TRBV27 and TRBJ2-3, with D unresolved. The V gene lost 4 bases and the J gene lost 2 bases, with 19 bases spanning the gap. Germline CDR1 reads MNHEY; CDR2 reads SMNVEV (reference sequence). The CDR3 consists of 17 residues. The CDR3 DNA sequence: TGTGCCAGCAGTTCGACTCGGCAGAAGTCTTTCACAGATACGCAGTATTTT. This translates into CASSSTRQKSFTDTQYF.

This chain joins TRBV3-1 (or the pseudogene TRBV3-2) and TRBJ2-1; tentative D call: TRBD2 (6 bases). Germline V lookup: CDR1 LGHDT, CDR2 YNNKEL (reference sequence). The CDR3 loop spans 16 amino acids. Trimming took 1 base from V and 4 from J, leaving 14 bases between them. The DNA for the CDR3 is TGTGCCAGCAGCCAAGCCTTCGGGAGAACTTACAATGAGCAGTTCTTC. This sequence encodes CASSQAFGRTYNEQFF.

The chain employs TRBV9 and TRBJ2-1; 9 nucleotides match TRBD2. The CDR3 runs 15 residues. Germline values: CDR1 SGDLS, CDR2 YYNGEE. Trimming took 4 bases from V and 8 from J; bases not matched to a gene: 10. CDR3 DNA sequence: TGTGCCAGCAGCTCGAGCGGGGGGCTGGATGATGAGCAGTTCTTC. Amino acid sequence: CASSSSGGLDDEQFF.

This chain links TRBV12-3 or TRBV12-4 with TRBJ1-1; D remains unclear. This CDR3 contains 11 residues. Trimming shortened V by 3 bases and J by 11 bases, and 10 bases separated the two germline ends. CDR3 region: CASSLRTGAFF. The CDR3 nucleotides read TGTGCCAGCAGTTTGAGAACGGGGGCTTTCTTT.

CDR3 in DNA: TGCGCCAGCAGCCCAGCGGGAGTATATGAGCAGTTCTTC. This codes for CASSPAGVYEQFF. V and J are TRBV4-1 and TRBJ2-1, with 8 bases lining up with TRBD2. Losses at the gene ends were 4 bases for V and 8 bases for J; bases not matched to a gene: 4. Per germline, CDR1 MGHRA and CDR2 YSYEKL. The CDR3 extends over 13 amino acids.

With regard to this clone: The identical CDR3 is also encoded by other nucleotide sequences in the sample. CDR3 sequence (DNA): TGCGCCAGCAGCTTTGCGGAGAACACTGAAGCTTTCTTT. It is translated as CASSFAENTEAFF. The V gene is TRBV5-1, the J gene TRBJ1-1; D gene uncertain. There are 13 residues in the CDR3. V gave up 2 bases and J gave up 1 base, with 6 bases separating them. Germline V gene sequence: CDR1 SGHRS, CDR2 YFSETQ.